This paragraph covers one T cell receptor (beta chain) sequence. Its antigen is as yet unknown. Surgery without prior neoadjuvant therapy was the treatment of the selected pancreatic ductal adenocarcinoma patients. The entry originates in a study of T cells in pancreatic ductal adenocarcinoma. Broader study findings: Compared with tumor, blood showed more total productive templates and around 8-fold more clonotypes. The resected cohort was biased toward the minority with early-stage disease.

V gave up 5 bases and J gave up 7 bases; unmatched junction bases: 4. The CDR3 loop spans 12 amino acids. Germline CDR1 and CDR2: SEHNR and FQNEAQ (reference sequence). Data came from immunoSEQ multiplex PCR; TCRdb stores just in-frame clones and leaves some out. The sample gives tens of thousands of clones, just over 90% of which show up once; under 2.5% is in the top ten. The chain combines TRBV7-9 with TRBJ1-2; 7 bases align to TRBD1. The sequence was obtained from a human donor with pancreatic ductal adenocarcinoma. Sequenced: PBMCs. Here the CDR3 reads CASSVGTAGYTF. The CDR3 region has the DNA TGTGCCAGCAGCGTAGGGACAGCTGGCTACACCTTC.